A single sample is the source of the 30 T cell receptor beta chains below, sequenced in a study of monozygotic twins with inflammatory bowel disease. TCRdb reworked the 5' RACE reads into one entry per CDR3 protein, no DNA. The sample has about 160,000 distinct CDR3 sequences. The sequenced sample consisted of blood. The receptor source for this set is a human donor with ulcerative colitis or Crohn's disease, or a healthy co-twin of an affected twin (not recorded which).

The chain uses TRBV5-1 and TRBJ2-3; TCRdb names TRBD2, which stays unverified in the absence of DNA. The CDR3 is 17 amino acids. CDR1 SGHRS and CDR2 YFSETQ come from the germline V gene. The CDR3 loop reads CASSLKLAGRVTDTQYF.

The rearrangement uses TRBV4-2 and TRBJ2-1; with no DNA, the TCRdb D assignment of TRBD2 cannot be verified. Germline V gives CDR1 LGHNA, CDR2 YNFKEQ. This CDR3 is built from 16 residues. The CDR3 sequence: CASSQDYDASNNEQFF.

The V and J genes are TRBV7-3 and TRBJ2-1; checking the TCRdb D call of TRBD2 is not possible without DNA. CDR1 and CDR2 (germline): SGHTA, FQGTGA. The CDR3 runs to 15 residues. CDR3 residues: CASSSRGLAGDEQFF.

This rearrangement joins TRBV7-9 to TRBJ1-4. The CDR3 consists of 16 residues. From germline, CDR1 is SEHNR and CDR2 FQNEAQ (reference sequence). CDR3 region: CASSLASRASDEKLFF.

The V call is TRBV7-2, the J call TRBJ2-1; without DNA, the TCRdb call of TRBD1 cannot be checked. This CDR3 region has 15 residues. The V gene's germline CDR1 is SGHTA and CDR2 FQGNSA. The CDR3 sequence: CASSPGFVSYNEQFF.

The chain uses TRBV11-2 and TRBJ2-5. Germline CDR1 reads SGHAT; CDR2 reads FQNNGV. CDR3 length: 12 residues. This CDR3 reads CASSLDRATQYF.

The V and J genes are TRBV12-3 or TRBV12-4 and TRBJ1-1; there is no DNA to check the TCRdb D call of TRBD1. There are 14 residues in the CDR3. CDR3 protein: CASSPGQGLTEAFF.

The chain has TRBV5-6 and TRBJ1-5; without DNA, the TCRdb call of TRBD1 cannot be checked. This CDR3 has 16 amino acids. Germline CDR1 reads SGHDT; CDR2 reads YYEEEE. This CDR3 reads CASSSRQGGGHQRQHF.

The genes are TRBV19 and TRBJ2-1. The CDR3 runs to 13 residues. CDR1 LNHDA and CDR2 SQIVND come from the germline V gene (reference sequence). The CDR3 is CASSIELAERQFF. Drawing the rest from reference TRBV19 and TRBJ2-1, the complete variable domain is DGGITQSPKYLFRKEGQNVTLSCEQNLNHDAMYWYRQDPGQGLRLIYYSQIVNDFQKGDIAEGYSVSREKKESFPLTVTSAQKNPTAFYLCASSIELAERQFFGPGTRLTVL.

This chain's CDR3 is CASSLGLQANEKLFF. This sequence joins TRBV5-1 and TRBJ1-4. The V gene's germline CDR1 is SGHRS and CDR2 YFSETQ. The CDR3 runs to 15 residues.

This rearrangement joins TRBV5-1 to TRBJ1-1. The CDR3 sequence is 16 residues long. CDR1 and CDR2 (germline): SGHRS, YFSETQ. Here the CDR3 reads CASSLSSASGNTEAFF.

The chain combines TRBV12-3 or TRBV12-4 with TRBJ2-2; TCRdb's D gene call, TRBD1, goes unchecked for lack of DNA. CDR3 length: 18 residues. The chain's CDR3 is CASSPTGTGTIRAGELFF.

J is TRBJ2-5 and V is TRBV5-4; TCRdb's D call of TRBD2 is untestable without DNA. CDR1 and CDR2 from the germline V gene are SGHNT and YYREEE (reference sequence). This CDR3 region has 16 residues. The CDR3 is CASSLVPAGIQETQYF.

The CDR3 sequence: CASSRELRGYGYTF. The chain carries TRBV14 and TRBJ1-2; TCRdb reports TRBD1, a call that lacks DNA to check it against. CDR1 is SGHDN, CDR2 FVKESK, per germline. The CDR3 contains 14 residues.

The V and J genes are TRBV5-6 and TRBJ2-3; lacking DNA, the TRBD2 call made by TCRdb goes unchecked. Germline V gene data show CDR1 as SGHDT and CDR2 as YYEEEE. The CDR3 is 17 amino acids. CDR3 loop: CASSPFEASGSTDTQYF.

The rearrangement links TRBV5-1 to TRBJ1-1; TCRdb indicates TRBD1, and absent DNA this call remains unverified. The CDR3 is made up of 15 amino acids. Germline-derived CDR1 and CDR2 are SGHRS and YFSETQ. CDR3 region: CASSLVTGGATEAFF.

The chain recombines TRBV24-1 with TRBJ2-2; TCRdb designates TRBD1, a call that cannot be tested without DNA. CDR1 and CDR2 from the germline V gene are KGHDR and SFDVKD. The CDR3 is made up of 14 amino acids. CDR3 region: CATSGHENTGELFF.

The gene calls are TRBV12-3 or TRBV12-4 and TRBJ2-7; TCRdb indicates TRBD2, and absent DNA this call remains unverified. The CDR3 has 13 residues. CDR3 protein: CASSLFLGQGGNF.

The CDR3 loop is CASSQVGADGYTF. The gene calls are TRBV4-1 and TRBJ1-2; absent DNA, TCRdb's TRBD1 call cannot be checked. Germline loops: CDR1 MGHRA, CDR2 YSYEKL. This CDR3 has 13 amino acids.

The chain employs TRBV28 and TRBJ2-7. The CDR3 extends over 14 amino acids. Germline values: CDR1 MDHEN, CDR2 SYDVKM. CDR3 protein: CASSKRETPYEQYF. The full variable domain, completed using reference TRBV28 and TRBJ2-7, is DVKVTQSSRYLVKRTGEKVFLECVQDMDHENMFWYRQDPGLGLRLIYFSYDVKMKEKGDIPEGYSVSREKKERFSLILESASTNQTSMYLCASSKRETPYEQYFGPGTRLTVT.

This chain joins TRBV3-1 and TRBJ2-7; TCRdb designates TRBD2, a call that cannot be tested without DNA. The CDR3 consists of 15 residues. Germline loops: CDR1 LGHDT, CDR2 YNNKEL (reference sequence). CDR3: CASSQPGLASYEQYF.

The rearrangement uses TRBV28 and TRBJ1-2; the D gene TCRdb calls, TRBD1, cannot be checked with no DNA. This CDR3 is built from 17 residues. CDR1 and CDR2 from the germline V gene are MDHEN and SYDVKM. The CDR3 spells CASSLVGTGHANYGYTF.

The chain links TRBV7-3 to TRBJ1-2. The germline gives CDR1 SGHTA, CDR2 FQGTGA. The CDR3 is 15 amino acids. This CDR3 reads CASSLAGMTDYGYTF.

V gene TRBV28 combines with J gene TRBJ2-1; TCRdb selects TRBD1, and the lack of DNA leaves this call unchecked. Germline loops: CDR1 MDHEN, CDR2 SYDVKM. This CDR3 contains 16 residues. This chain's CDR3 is CASSSRTGGLYNEQFF.

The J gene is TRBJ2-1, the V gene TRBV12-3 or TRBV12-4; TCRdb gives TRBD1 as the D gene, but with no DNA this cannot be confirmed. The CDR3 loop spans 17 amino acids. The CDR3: CASSLTGLSSIYNEQFF.

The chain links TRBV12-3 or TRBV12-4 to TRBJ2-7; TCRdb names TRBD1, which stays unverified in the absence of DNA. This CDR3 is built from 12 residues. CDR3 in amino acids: CASSTGQGIQYF.

CDR3 sequence reads: CASSQVRNRDRVTDTQYF. V is TRBV4-2 and J is TRBJ2-3; checking the TCRdb D call of TRBD1 is not possible without DNA. CDR3 length: 18 amino acids. Per the germline V gene, CDR1 is LGHNA and CDR2 is YNFKEQ.

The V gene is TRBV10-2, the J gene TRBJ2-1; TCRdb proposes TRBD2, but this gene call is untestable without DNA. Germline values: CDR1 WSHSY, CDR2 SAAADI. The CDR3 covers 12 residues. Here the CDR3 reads CASSELARGEFF.

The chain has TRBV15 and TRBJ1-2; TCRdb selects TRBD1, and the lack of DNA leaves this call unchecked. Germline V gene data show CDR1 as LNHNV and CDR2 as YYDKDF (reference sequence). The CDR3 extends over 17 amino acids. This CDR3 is CATSRTFSAGQSYGYTF.

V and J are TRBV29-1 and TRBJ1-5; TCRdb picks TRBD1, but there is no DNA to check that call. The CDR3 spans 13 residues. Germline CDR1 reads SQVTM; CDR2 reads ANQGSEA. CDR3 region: CSAMTAGGQPQHF.